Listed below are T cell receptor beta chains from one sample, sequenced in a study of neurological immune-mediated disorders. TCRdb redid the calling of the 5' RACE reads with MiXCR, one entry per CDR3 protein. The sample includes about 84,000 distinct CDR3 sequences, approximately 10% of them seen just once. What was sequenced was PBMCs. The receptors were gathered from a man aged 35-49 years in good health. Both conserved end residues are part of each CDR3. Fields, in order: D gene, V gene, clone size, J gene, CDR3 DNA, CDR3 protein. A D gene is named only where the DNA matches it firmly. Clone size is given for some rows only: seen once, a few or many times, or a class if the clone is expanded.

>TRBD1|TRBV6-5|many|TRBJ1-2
TGTGCCAGCGGTCCGGGACAGAACTATGGCTACACCTTC
CASGPGQNYGYTF
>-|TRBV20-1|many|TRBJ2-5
TGCAGTGCTATTTTGGTGGGGGAGACCCAGTACTTC
CSAILVGETQYF
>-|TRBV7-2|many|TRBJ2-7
TGTGCCAGCAGCCGGAGCACCTACGAGCAGTACTTC
CASSRSTYEQYF
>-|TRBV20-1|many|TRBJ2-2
TGCAGTGCTAGAGGGCCAAACACCGGGGAGCTGTTTTTT
CSARGPNTGELFF
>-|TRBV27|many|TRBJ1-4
TGTGCCAGCAGTCCGGGACGTTTGGAAAAACTGTTTTTT
CASSPGRLEKLFF
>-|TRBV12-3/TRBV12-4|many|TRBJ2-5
TGTGCCAGCAGTCTGGGGTTCCAAGAGACCCAGTACTTC
CASSLGFQETQYF
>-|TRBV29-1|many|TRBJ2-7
TGCAGCGTTGAAGATCCTAGGGGTCCCTCCTACGAGCAGTACTTC
CSVEDPRGPSYEQYF
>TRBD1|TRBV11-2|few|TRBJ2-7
TGTGCCAGCAGCTTAGGACAGGGTGGGTACGAGCAGTACTTC
CASSLGQGGYEQYF
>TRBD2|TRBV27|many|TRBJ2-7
TGTGCCAGCAGTTTGACTAGCAGGTACGAGCAGTACTTC
CASSLTSRYEQYF
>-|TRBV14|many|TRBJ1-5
TGTGCCAGCAGCCAAGATCACGGCCAGCCCCAGCATTTT
CASSQDHGQPQHF
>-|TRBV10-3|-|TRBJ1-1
TGTGCCATCAGCGCGCAGAAGTCTGAAGCTTTCTTT
CAISAQKSEAFF
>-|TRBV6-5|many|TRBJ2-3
TGTGCCACCACCCAACAAGATTCGGGCGGGGGCACAGATACGCAGTATTTT
CATTQQDSGGGTDTQYF
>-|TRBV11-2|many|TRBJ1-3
TGTGCCAGCAGCCCAGGGACAACAGCATCTGGAAACACCATATATTTT
CASSPGTTASGNTIYF
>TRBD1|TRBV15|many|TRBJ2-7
TGTGCCACCAGCTTGGGACAGCCCCTTGGCTACGAGCAGTACTTC
CATSLGQPLGYEQYF
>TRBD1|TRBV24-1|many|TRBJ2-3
TGTGCCACCAGTCCCGGACAGGGGTCCACAGATACGCAGTATTTT
CATSPGQGSTDTQYF
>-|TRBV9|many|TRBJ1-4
TGTGCCAGCAGCGTAGAGGGCAGGGGAAACGAAAAACTGTTTTTT
CASSVEGRGNEKLFF
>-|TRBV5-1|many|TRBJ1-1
TGCGCCAGCAGCAAGGACCGAAACACTGAAGCTTTCTTT
CASSKDRNTEAFF
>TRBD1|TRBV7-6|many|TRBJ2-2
TGTGCCAGCAGCTACAGGGGGATCCCCGGGGAGCTGTTTTTT
CASSYRGIPGELFF
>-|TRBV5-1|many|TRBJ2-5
TGCGCCAGCAGCTCAGCAGAGGGACGGGTAGGAGAGACCCAGTACTTC
CASSSAEGRVGETQYF
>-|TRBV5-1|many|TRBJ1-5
TGCGCCAGCAGAGGGTCGGTGGGCAATCAGCCCCAGCATTTT
CASRGSVGNQPQHF
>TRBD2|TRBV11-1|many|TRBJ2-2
TGTGCCAGCAGCGCTGGGACTAGCGGGAACACCGGGGAGCTGTTTTTT
CASSAGTSGNTGELFF
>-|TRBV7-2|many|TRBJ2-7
TGTGCCAGCAGCTCCCCGGGACACTACTACGAGCAGTACTTC
CASSSPGHYYEQYF
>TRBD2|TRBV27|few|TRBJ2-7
TGTGCCAGCAGTTTCAGCGCGGGAGGACCCAACGAGCAGTACTTC
CASSFSAGGPNEQYF
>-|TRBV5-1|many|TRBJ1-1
TGCGCCAGCAGCTTTCCTCCCGCTCAGGGGTCGGGCACTGAAGCTTTCTTT
CASSFPPAQGSGTEAFF
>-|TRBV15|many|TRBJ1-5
TGTGCCACCAGCGGACCGCTTCGGGGTCAGCCCCAGCATTTT
CATSGPLRGQPQHF
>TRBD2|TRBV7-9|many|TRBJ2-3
TGTGCCAGCAGCTCAATTCGCGGGGGGGCTAGAGATACGCAGTATTTT
CASSSIRGGARDTQYF
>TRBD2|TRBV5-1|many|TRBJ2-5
TGCGCCAGCAGCTTGGGGGGAAGCGGGACCGGACAAGAGACCCAGTACTTC
CASSLGGSGTGQETQYF
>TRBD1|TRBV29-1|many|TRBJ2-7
TGCAGCGTCGTAACCGGGACAGGGTCCTACGAGCAGTACTTC
CSVVTGTGSYEQYF
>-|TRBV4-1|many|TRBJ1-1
TGCGCCAGCAGCCAGGCCGGGGCACCCACGGGTGAAGCTTTCTTT
CASSQAGAPTGEAFF
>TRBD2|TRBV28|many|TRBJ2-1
TGTGCTTGGACTAGCGGGAGTGGTGAGCAGTTCTTC
CAWTSGSGEQFF
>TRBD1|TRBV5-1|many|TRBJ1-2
TGCGCCAGCAGCTTGTCCGAGACAGGGAGCTATGGCTACACCTTC
CASSLSETGSYGYTF